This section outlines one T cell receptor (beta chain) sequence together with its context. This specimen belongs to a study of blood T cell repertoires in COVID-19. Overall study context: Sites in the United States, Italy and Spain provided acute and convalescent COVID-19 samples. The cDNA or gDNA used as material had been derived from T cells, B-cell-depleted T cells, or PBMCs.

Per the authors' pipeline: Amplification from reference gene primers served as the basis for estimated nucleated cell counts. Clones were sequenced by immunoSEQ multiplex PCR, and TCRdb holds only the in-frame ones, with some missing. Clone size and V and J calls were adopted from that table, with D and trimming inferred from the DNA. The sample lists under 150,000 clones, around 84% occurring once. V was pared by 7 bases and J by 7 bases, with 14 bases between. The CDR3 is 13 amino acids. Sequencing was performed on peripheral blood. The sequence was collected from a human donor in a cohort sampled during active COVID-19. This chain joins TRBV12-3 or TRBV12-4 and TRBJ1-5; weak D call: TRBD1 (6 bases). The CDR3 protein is CASTKTTGQPQHF. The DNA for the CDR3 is TGTGCCAGCACCAAGACTACAGGGCAGCCCCAGCATTTT.